These 31 T cell receptor beta chains share one sample of origin, sequenced in a study of blood T cells in healthy people across ages. Alongside a J-beta primer mix, a sample-barcoded 5' primer served in a second PCR lasting 7 to 11 cycles. TCRdb passed the 5' RACE reads through MiXCR, listing each CDR3 protein once. Of around 1,500,000 distinct CDR3 sequences listed, roughly 27% are singletons. The sequenced material came from blood. The source of these receptors is a woman aged 30 to 39 in good health.

The chain couples TRBV20-1 to TRBJ1-2; 8 nucleotides agree with TRBD1. The V gene end was trimmed by 2 bases and the J gene end by 9 bases; junction bases not matched to a gene: 14. Germline V gene sequence: CDR1 DFQATT, CDR2 SNEGSKA (reference sequence). There are 15 residues in the CDR3. CDR3 nucleotides: TGCAGTGCTAGACAACCTATGACAGGGGAGGGTAGCTACACCTTC. Translation: CSARQPMTGEGSYTF.

This clonotype was detected a few times. The chain links TRBV5-1 to TRBJ2-3; TRBD2 aligns across 10 bases. V lost 2 bases, J lost 5 bases, and 5 bases stayed unmatched. CDR3 length: 15 residues. Germline-derived CDR1 and CDR2 are SGHRS and YFSETQ. The CDR3 DNA follows: TGCGCCAGCAGCTTCGGGCTAGCGGGGGAAGATACGCAGTATTTT. Residues: CASSFGLAGEDTQYF.

This clonotype appeared a few times. CDR3 loop: CASSFTAGGSDTQYF. DNA of the CDR3: TGTGCCAGCAGTTTCACAGCGGGAGGATCTGATACGCAGTATTTT. This chain connects TRBV12-3 or TRBV12-4 to TRBJ2-3, with 9 bases aligning to TRBD2. V lost 3 bases and J lost 6; bases outside the gene matches: 7. This CDR3 is 15 amino acids long.

The chain carries TRBV6-1 and TRBJ2-7, with 11 bases identical to TRBD2. This CDR3 has 14 residues. The germline gives CDR1 MNHNS, CDR2 SASEGT. V gave up 8 bases and J gave up 1 base; unmatched junction bases: 4. DNA of the CDR3: TGTGCCAGCGGAACTAGCGGGAGATCCTACGAGCAGTACTTC. Its protein is CASGTSGRSYEQYF.

About this clonotype itself: The junction differs from germline at one of its ends, possibly a read error. The chain employs TRBV9 and TRBJ2-1, with TRBD2 matching 10 bases. CDR3 length equals 13 residues. The germline V gene encodes CDR1 SGDLS and CDR2 YYNGEE. Here the CDR3 reads CVSSLTSGNEQFF. CDR3 sequence (DNA): TGTGTCAGCAGCCTGACTAGCGGGAATGAGCAGTTCTTC.

The rearrangement uses TRBV9 and TRBJ2-2, with 8 bases aligning to TRBD1. Germline assignment: CDR1 SGDLS and CDR2 YYNGEE. The CDR3 spans 15 residues. The V segment lost 4 bases and the J segment 3 bases; nucleotides outside the gene matches: 5. The CDR3 DNA follows: TGTGCCAGCAGCCCAACGGGACAGGACACCGGGGAGCTGTTTTTT. Amino acid sequence: CASSPTGQDTGELFF.

The rearrangement uses TRBV29-1 and TRBJ1-1, with D hard to call. Germline V gene sequence: CDR1 SQVTM, CDR2 ANQGSEA. The CDR3 has 12 residues. Trimming left V 5 bases short and J 4 bases short, with 11 bases between. CDR3: CSVQFVSTEAFF. The CDR3 DNA follows: TGCAGCGTTCAGTTTGTCAGCACTGAAGCTTTCTTT.

This clonotype was detected ten times or more. CDR3 in DNA: TGTGCCAGCAGTATACAGGGGACTAATGAAAAACTGTTTTTT. It is translated as CASSIQGTNEKLFF. This sequence joins TRBV6-6 and TRBJ1-4; 7 nucleotides agree with TRBD1. The CDR3 runs to 14 residues. Germline V gives CDR1 MNHNY, CDR2 SVGAGI (reference sequence). The trim removed 5 bases at V and 2 bases at J, leaving 2 bases unmatched.

This clonotype was seen only a few times. This chain links TRBV9 with TRBJ1-2, with no clear D. V shed 0 bases and J shed 7 bases, with 19 bases lying between them. Germline CDR1 reads SGDLS; CDR2 reads YYNGEE. This CDR3 comprises 16 residues. In DNA, the CDR3 is TGTGCCAGCAGCGTAGTGGGCAGCGGAGGGTTTCGTGGCTACACCTTC. This gives the protein CASSVVGSGGFRGYTF.

This clonotype was picked up a small number of times. The junction departs from germline at one end; a sequencing error may be responsible. The J gene is TRBJ2-2, the V gene TRBV12-3 or TRBV12-4, with D perhaps TRBD1 (5 bases). The CDR3 spans 13 residues. The CDR3 bases are TGTGCCAGCAGTTCAGGGAACGCCGGGGAGCTGTTTTTT. Its translation is CASSSGNAGELFF.

The rearrangement uses TRBV19 and TRBJ2-1; D is unresolved. Between the trimmed V and J ends, which lost 3 bases and 5 bases, there was a span of 11 bases. This CDR3 is built from 14 residues. Germline CDR1 and CDR2: LNHDA and SQIVND (reference sequence). For the CDR3, the DNA is TGTGCCAGTAGTATTAAACAGCCCCACAATGAGCAGTTCTTC. Protein: CASSIKQPHNEQFF.

The V gene is TRBV27, the J gene TRBJ1-4; 7 bases align to TRBD1. The CDR3 loop spans 13 amino acids. Germline-derived CDR1 and CDR2 are MNHEY and SMNVEV (reference sequence). Trimming cost V 8 bases and J 7 bases; bases outside gene matches: 7. As DNA, the CDR3 is TGTGCCAGCCGGACCGGGACAGTTGAAAAACTGTTTTTT. The encoded protein is CASRTGTVEKLFF.

This clonotype was detected only once. The V call is TRBV12-3 or TRBV12-4, the J call TRBJ2-1, with D unclear. The V end lost 5 bases, the J end lost 6 bases, and 11 bases lay between the germline ends. This CDR3 has 13 amino acids. CDR3 protein: CASSLEYGNEQFF. The CDR3 DNA follows: TGTGCCAGCAGTCTCGAGTACGGCAATGAGCAGTTCTTC.

J is TRBJ2-2 and V is TRBV7-9, with a weak D call TRBD1 (6 bases). The V and J ends lost 7 bases and 5 bases respectively, with 11 bases between them. The V gene's germline CDR1 is SEHNR and CDR2 FQNEAQ (reference sequence). CDR3 length: 13 amino acids. The CDR3, as DNA: TGTGCCAGCACCGATACAGGGACCGGGGAGCTGTTTTTT. This gives the protein CASTDTGTGELFF.

This clonotype was observed a few times. The chain carries TRBV7-2 and TRBJ1-2, with 8 bases matching TRBD1. The CDR3 covers 15 residues. The germline V gene encodes CDR1 SGHTA and CDR2 FQGNSA. The junction had 5 bases not matched to a gene; V was cut back by 1 base and J by 4 bases. The CDR3 reads CASSLGRTGSYGYTF. Written as DNA, the CDR3 is TGTGCCAGCAGCTTAGGACGGACAGGGAGCTATGGCTACACCTTC.

In this sample, this clonotype turned up once. The junction differs from germline at one of its ends, possibly a read error. The chain is built from TRBV5-6 and TRBJ2-2; D call uncertain. Germline CDR1 SGHDT, CDR2 YYEEEE. The CDR3 runs to 15 residues. CDR3 sequence: CDSSDAGSFTGELFF. The CDR3 DNA sequence: TGTGACAGCAGCGATGCTGGGTCCTTCACCGGGGAGCTGTTTTTT.

The chain employs TRBV5-1 and TRBJ1-4, with 7 bases lining up with TRBD1. J was trimmed by 8 bases and V by 1 base; bases with no gene match: 11. This CDR3 is 16 amino acids long. The V gene's germline CDR1 is SGHRS and CDR2 YFSETQ. Here the CDR3 reads CASSLHRTGTDEKLFF. The CDR3 coding sequence is TGCGCCAGCAGCTTGCACCGAACCGGGACAGACGAAAAACTGTTTTTT.

This rearrangement joins TRBV7-6 to TRBJ2-1; maybe TRBD2 (5 bases). Germline CDR1 and CDR2: SGHVS and FNYEAQ. V lost 2 bases, J lost 6 bases, and 17 bases lay in between. The CDR3 is 16 amino acids. The CDR3 bases are TGTGCCAGCAGCTTACCGCCGGGAACGGCCCTCAATGAGCAGTTCTTC. As protein: CASSLPPGTALNEQFF. The entire variable domain, with the rest obtained from reference TRBV7-6 and TRBJ2-1, is as follows: GAGVSQSPRYKVTKRGQDVALRCDPISGHVSLYWYRQALGQGPEFLTYFNYEAQQDKSGLPNDRFSAERPEGSISTLTIQRTEQRDSAMYRCASSLPPGTALNEQFFGPGTRLTVL.

This clonotype has at least ten counts. V and J are TRBV5-1 and TRBJ2-7, with 10 bases matching TRBD1. Germline-derived CDR1 and CDR2 are SGHRS and YFSETQ. V lost 6 bases to trimming and J lost 1 base; unmatched junction nucleotides: 10. The CDR3 totals 16 residues. The CDR3 coding sequence is TGCGCCAGCAACACGAACCGGGACAGGGGTTCCTACGAGCAGTACTTC. It translates to CASNTNRDRGSYEQYF.

With respect to this clonotype: Its ends do not fully match the called genes, so a read error is possible. The CDR3, as DNA: TGTGTCAGCAGCTCCGAACTAGCGGGGGGCCTGTTAGAGACCCAGTACTTC. Encoded protein: CVSSSELAGGLLETQYF. The chain employs TRBV7-2 and TRBJ2-5, with 12 bases lining up with TRBD2. The CDR3 loop spans 17 amino acids. The V gene's germline CDR1 is SGHTA and CDR2 FQGNSA.

This clonotype was detected only a few times. This sequence joins TRBV5-5 and TRBJ2-7; D unclear. CDR1 and CDR2 (germline): SGHKS, YYEKEE (reference sequence). The CDR3 has 13 amino acids. V was cut by 4 bases and J by 3 bases, with 11 bases left in between. CDR3 sequence reads: CASSPSTGYEQYF. CDR3 sequence (DNA): TGTGCCAGCAGCCCCTCGACGGGCTACGAGCAGTACTTC.

The CDR3, as DNA: TGTGCCAGCAGTTACTCGGCGCAGAGCTCTGGGGCCAACGTCCTGACTTTC. Translating gives CASSYSAQSSGANVLTF. The genes are TRBV6-5 and TRBJ2-6; D remains unclear. V was clipped by 0 bases and J by 0 bases, with 9 bases between them. CDR1 MNHEY and CDR2 SVGAGI come from the germline V gene. CDR3 length equals 17 residues.

This clonotype occurred a few times. The CDR3 DNA follows: TGCGCCAGCAGCCCGGACAGGGGTCTGAACACTGAAGCTTTCTTT. This translates into CASSPDRGLNTEAFF. The chain joins TRBV5-1 to TRBJ1-1, with 9 bases that match TRBD1. The CDR3 has 15 residues. Germline-derived CDR1 and CDR2 are SGHRS and YFSETQ. Trimming cost V 4 bases and J 0 bases; bases outside gene matches: 4.

This clonotype was seen a few times. V and J are TRBV12-3 or TRBV12-4 and TRBJ2-3; D is possibly TRBD2 (5 bases). Between the trimmed V and J ends, which lost 6 bases and 0 bases, there was a span of 13 bases. This CDR3 has 15 amino acids. The CDR3 region is CASRPGRTSTDTQYF. The CDR3 bases are TGTGCCAGCAGGCCGGGGAGAACTAGCACAGATACGCAGTATTTT.

There are a few counts of this clonotype. This rearrangement joins TRBV18 to TRBJ2-5; D is unclear. The germline gives CDR1 KGHSH, CDR2 LQKENI. The germline V and J ends were trimmed by 2 bases and 4 bases, with 8 bases remaining between them. This CDR3 region has 13 residues. CDR3 DNA sequence: TGTGCCAGCTCACCAAGGGCAGCAGAGACCCAGTACTTC. Translated, it gives CASSPRAAETQYF.

J is TRBJ2-3 and V is TRBV10-3, with D perhaps matching TRBD2 (5 bases). The CDR3 extends over 16 amino acids. Germline V gene data show CDR1 as ENHRY and CDR2 as SYGVKD. With 2 bases removed from V and 3 bases from J, the gap between germline ends came to 15 bases. CDR3 amino acids: CAISEPDGDRTDTQYF. The CDR3 coding sequence is TGTGCCATCAGTGAGCCGGACGGGGATCGAACAGATACGCAGTATTTT.

In DNA, the CDR3 is TGTGCCAGCAGCGAAACCGAACTAGCGGGAGGCCCGAGGGACTACGAGCAGTACTTC. This codes for CASSETELAGGPRDYEQYF. The gene calls are TRBV9 and TRBJ2-7; TRBD2 matches at 12 bases. Germline CDR1 SGDLS, CDR2 YYNGEE. V was clipped by 3 bases and J by 3 bases; unmatched bases: 16. The CDR3 runs 19 residues.

This clonotype came up a few times. The genes are TRBV20-1 and TRBJ2-5; D might be TRBD1 (6 bases). This CDR3 comprises 14 residues. V was clipped by 0 bases and J by 5 bases, with 13 bases between them. Germline-derived CDR1 and CDR2 are DFQATT and SNEGSKA (reference sequence). In DNA form, the CDR3 reads TGCAGTGCTAGAGAGGCCAGGGGCGGGGAGACCCAGTACTTC. It yields the protein CSAREARGGETQYF.

V gene TRBV18 combines with J gene TRBJ2-1, with TRBD2 identical over 10 bases. Germline values: CDR1 KGHSH, CDR2 LQKENI. The CDR3 has 17 amino acids. With V trimmed by 3 bases and J by 5 bases, 10 bases remained unmatched. CDR3 region: CASSPASSGSSNNEQFF. The DNA of the CDR3 is TGTGCCAGCTCACCGGCGTCTAGCGGGAGTAGTAACAATGAGCAGTTCTTC.

This chain connects TRBV7-9 to TRBJ2-7, with D hard to call. V was clipped by 1 base and J by 2 bases, with 12 bases between them. The CDR3 sequence is 15 residues long. Germline V CDR1 and CDR2: SEHNR, FQNEAQ (reference sequence). Here the CDR3 DNA reads TGTGCCAGCAGCTTAGAAAAGGTCCGTACCTACGAGCAGTACTTC. It translates to CASSLEKVRTYEQYF.

This chain uses TRBV5-5 with TRBJ2-3; no clear D. Germline CDR1 and CDR2: SGHKS and YYEKEE (reference sequence). This CDR3 spans 14 amino acids. With 0 bases removed from V and 6 bases from J, the gap between germline ends came to 11 bases. The CDR3 region is CASSLVGFGDTQYF. DNA for the CDR3: TGTGCCAGCAGCTTGGTAGGGTTCGGGGATACGCAGTATTTT.